This TCR beta chain is from a study of T cells after yellow fever vaccination. Overall study context: Low-cell-number fractions underwent preparation using SMART-Seq v4 Ultra Low Input.

Study observations and caveats: CD4 and CD8 compartments shared a small share of clonotypes.

V lost 5 bases and J 2 bases, leaving 9 bases between the germline ends. The CDR3 is 12 amino acids. Looked up from germline, CDR1 is SQVTM and CDR2 is ANQGSEA. A universal primer site and UMIs were added as TCR cDNA was made by 5'RACE template switching. TCRdb fed the 5' RACE reads into MiXCR, producing one record per CDR3 protein. Here the sample spans a few hundred thousand distinct CDR3 sequences, roughly 4% being singletons. This clonotype was found a few times. The antigen is undetermined. The sequencing used PBMCs, collected on the day of the yellow fever booster vaccination. The V gene is TRBV29-1, the J gene TRBJ1-1; no firm D call. The TCR was taken from a man between 18 and 35 years old who received the YFV17D yellow fever vaccine. CDR3 nucleotide sequence: TGCAGCGTTCTGCATACTAACACTGAAGCTTTCTTT. Translated: CSVLHTNTEAFF.